This T cell receptor beta chain was sequenced in a study of blood T cell repertoires in COVID-19. Turning to the study itself: Some COVID-19 samples were acute and others convalescent; all came from the United States, Italy and Spain.

Original analysis: Counts of nucleated cells, estimated from reference gene primer amplification, were obtained. Some clones are missing from TCRdb's copy, which holds only in-frame ones; the method was immunoSEQ multiplex PCR. V and J calls and clone size are as listed in that table; D and trimming were resolved from the DNA. The sample contains about 47,000 clones, 84% of which appear only once. This sequence was found in a man between 45 and 60 years old with acute or convalescent COVID-19. The sequenced sample was peripheral blood.

The CDR3 spells CASSPRRGTGVYEQYF. For the CDR3, the DNA is TGTGCCAGCAGCCCTCGTCGTGGGACAGGGGTTTACGAGCAGTACTTC. The chain employs TRBV6-2 or TRBV6-3 and TRBJ2-7, with TRBD1 matching 10 bases. The CDR3 runs to 16 residues. Germline values: CDR1 MNHEY, CDR2 SVGEGT. The V and J ends lost 6 bases and 4 bases, in that order; junction bases with no gene match: 12.